The text below deals with one TCR beta chain. The CDR3 contains 15 residues. V was pared by 3 bases and J by 1 base, with 6 bases of the junction left unmatched. CDR1 is SGDLS, CDR2 YYNGEE, per germline. Profiling relied on immunoSEQ multiplex PCR, and the TCRdb table lists in-frame clones only, not all of them. The sample lists about 330,000 clones, over 75% seen once, with 7.2% in the top ten. These data come from a study of blood T cell repertoires in COVID-19. Study summary: The analysed material was cDNA or gDNA that came from T cells, B-cell-depleted T cells, or PBMCs.

Sequenced sample: peripheral blood. This TCR derives from a human donor in a cohort sampled during active COVID-19. The chain links TRBV9 to TRBJ1-2; 7 bases are shared with TRBD1. The CDR3 region has the DNA TGTGCCAGCAGCGCGGGGACAGAACTTAACTATGGCTACACCTTC. Amino acid sequence: CASSAGTELNYGYTF.